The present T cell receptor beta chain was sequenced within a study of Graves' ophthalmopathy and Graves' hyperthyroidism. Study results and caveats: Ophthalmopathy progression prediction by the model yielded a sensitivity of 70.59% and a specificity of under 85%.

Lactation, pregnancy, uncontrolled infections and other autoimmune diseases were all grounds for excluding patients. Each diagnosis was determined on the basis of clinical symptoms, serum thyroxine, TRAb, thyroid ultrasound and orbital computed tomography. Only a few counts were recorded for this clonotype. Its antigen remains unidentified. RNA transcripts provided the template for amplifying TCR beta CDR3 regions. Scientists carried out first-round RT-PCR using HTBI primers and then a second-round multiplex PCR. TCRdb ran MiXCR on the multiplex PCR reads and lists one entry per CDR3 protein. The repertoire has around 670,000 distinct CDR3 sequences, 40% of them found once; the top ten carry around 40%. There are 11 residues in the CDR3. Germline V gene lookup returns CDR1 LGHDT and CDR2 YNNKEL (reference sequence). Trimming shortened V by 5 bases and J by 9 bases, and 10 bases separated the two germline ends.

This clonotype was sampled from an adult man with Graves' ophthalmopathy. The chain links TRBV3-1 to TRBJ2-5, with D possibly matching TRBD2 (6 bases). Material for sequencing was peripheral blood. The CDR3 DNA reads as TGTGCCAGCAGCGACCCGGGGGCCCAGTACTTC. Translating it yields CASSDPGAQYF.